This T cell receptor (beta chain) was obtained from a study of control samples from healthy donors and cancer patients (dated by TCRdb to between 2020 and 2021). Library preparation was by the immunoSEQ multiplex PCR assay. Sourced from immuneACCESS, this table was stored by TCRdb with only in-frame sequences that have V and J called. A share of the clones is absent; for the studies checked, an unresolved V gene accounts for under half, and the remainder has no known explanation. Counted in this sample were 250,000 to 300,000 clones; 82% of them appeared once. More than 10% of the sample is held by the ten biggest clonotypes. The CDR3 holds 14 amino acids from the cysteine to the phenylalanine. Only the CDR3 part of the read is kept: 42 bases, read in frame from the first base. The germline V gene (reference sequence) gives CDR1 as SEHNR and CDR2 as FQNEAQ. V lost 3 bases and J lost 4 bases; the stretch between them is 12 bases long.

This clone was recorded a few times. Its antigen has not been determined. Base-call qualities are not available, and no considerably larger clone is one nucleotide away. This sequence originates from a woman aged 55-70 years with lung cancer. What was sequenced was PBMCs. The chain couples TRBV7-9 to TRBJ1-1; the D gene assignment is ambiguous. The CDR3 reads CASSFGQSVTEAFF. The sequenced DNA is TGTGCCAGCAGCTTCGGGCAGTCGGTCACTGAAGCTTTCTTT. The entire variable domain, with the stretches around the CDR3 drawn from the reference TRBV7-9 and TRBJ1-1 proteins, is DTGVSQNPRHKITKRGQNVTFRCDPISEHNRLYWYRQTLGQGPEFLTYFQNEAQLEKSRLLSDRFSAERPKGSFSTLEIQRTEQGDSAMYLCASSFGQSVTEAFFGQGTRLTVV.